Presented here are 22 T cell receptor beta chains from one specimen sequenced in a study of patients and donors after allogeneic stem cell transplantation. TCRdb fed the RT-PCR reads into MiXCR, producing one record per CDR3 protein. The sample yields over 400,000 distinct CDR3 sequences, under 20% seen once. The sample taken for sequencing was blood, either unsorted or a sorted T cell fraction (not recorded which). These receptors all stem from a human donor who was either an allogeneic HSCT recipient or a stem cell or donor lymphocyte infusion donor (not recorded which). It is not recorded whose cells these are; they may come from a transplant donor.

This clonotype was counted only a few times. The chain couples TRBV20-1 to TRBJ1-2; no clear D. The ends were cut back, 5 bases at V and 8 bases at J, with 15 bases in the middle. The CDR3 has 12 residues. Germline V lookup: CDR1 DFQATT, CDR2 SNEGSKA (reference sequence). This CDR3 reads CSAEDRGSGYTF. The DNA of the CDR3 is TGCAGTGCTGAGGACCGGGGATCCGGCTACACCTTC.

The chain combines TRBV5-5 with TRBJ2-7; no firm D call. V lost 5 bases, J lost 6 bases, and 21 bases lay in between. Germline-derived CDR1 and CDR2 are SGHKS and YYEKEE (reference sequence). The CDR3 length is 15 residues. The CDR3 sequence: CASRTESTPWGEQYF. For the CDR3, the DNA is TGTGCCAGCAGAACCGAGTCGACCCCATGGGGCGAGCAGTACTTC.

This chain connects TRBV15 to TRBJ2-7; the D gene is possibly TRBD1 (6 bases). Germline CDR1 LNHNV, CDR2 YYDKDF (reference sequence). The V end was cut by 5 bases, the J end by 7 bases, with 18 bases between. The CDR3 runs to 14 residues. The CDR3 DNA is TGTGCCACCAGCCCCAACATTGAAGGGGGTGAGCAGTACTTC. Amino acids: CATSPNIEGGEQYF.

This clonotype has a handful of counts. CDR3 amino acids: CSASHGGFGAVEYF. DNA for the CDR3: TGCAGTGCTAGCCACGGGGGGTTCGGAGCAGTAGAGTACTTC. V and J are TRBV20-1 and TRBJ2-7; 7 nucleotides line up with TRBD2. This CDR3 spans 14 amino acids. V lost 3 bases to trimming and J lost 11 bases; unmatched junction nucleotides: 16. The V gene's germline CDR1 is DFQATT and CDR2 SNEGSKA (reference sequence).

This clonotype was observed a few times. The chain carries TRBV20-1 and TRBJ1-4; D gene uncertain. V lost 5 bases and J lost 8, with 9 bases in between. Germline-derived CDR1 and CDR2 are DFQATT and SNEGSKA (reference sequence). The CDR3 length is 11 residues. CDR3 sequence: CSAPVREKLFF. The CDR3 DNA reads TGCAGTGCTCCCGTACGGGAAAAACTGTTTTTT.

This clonotype occurred a few times. The chain links TRBV29-1 to TRBJ2-1; D gene unclear. Trimming stripped 2 bases from V and 6 bases from J, with 11 bases between. This CDR3 has 13 residues. Germline CDR1 and CDR2: SQVTM and ANQGSEA. CDR3 in DNA: TGCAGCGTTGAACAGCGCTCCGGCAATGAGCAGTTCTTC. Its protein is CSVEQRSGNEQFF.

The chain recombines TRBV12-3 or TRBV12-4 with TRBJ2-1; TRBD2 matches 11 bases. Trimming took 6 bases from V and 0 from J; bases not matched to a gene: 10. The CDR3 runs 18 residues. The CDR3 loop reads CASSKGLAVGSSYNEQFF. The CDR3 coding sequence is TGTGCCAGCAGCAAGGGACTAGCGGTAGGGAGCTCCTACAATGAGCAGTTCTTC.

The V gene is TRBV9, the J gene TRBJ2-1; D possibly corresponds to TRBD2 (5 bases). Trimming removed 3 bases from V and 12 bases from J, with 7 bases in between. The CDR3 has 10 residues. From germline, CDR1 is SGDLS and CDR2 YYNGEE. The CDR3 reads CASSGEGQFF. CDR3 DNA: TGTGCCAGCAGCGGAGAGGGGCAGTTCTTC.

The V call is TRBV3-1, the J call TRBJ2-7, with 7 bases identical to TRBD2. Germline V gene lookup returns CDR1 LGHDT and CDR2 YNNKEL (reference sequence). Losses at the gene ends were 3 bases for V and 3 bases for J; bases not matched to a gene: 8. The CDR3 consists of 15 residues. CDR3 in amino acids: CASSHGGGIYYEQYF. Here the CDR3 DNA reads TGTGCCAGCAGCCACGGGGGAGGGATATACTACGAGCAGTACTTC.

J is TRBJ1-1 and V is TRBV27, with 10 bases lining up with TRBD1. J was trimmed by 5 bases and V by 6 bases; bases with no gene match: 6. CDR1 MNHEY and CDR2 SMNVEV come from the germline V gene (reference sequence). The length of the CDR3 is 14 residues. CDR3 sequence reads: CASSWGQGTTEAFF. Written as DNA, the CDR3 is TGTGCCAGCAGCTGGGGACAGGGGACAACTGAAGCTTTCTTT.

V and J are TRBV20-1 and TRBJ1-3, with 7 bases identical to TRBD1. The CDR3 extends over 17 amino acids. V shed 0 bases and J 0 bases; nucleotides not matched to a gene: 8. CDR1 and CDR2 from the germline V gene are DFQATT and SNEGSKA (reference sequence). The CDR3 bases are TGCAGTGCTAGAGATATTGGGGGACAGCTCTCTGGAAACACCATATATTTT. This sequence encodes CSARDIGGQLSGNTIYF.

The chain recombines TRBV3-1 with TRBJ1-2; 9 nucleotides line up with TRBD1. The V and J ends lost 8 bases and 5 bases, in that order; junction bases with no gene match: 6. The CDR3 length is 13 residues. CDR1 and CDR2 from the germline V gene are LGHDT and YNNKEL (reference sequence). Here the CDR3 reads CASSGQGIYGYTF. CDR3 nucleotides: TGTGCCAGCTCAGGACAGGGGATTTATGGCTACACCTTC.

This clonotype was seen once. A much larger clone sits a single nucleotide away, making a read error possible. The V and J genes are TRBV29-1 and TRBJ2-1; TRBD1 matches 8 bases. J lost 6 bases, V lost 7 bases, and 11 bases had no gene match. The germline gives CDR1 SQVTM, CDR2 ANQGSEA. CDR3 length: 14 amino acids. In DNA form, the CDR3 reads TGCAGCGCTTTACAGGGGGGACGAGGCAATGAGCAGTTCTTC. Translation: CSALQGGRGNEQFF.

The chain recombines TRBV4-1 with TRBJ2-3; the match to TRBD2 covers 8 bases. V shed 0 bases and J 1 base; nucleotides not matched to a gene: 3. This CDR3 is 16 amino acids long. Germline-derived CDR1 and CDR2 are MGHRA and YSYEKL. CDR3 sequence: CASSQDLAGRTDTQYF. The CDR3 DNA is TGCGCCAGCAGCCAAGACCTAGCGGGCCGCACAGATACGCAGTATTTT.

In its sample, this clonotype was seen a few times. The genes are TRBV12-3 or TRBV12-4 and TRBJ1-2; no firm D call. This CDR3 is 11 amino acids long. V lost 1 base to trimming and J lost 9 bases, with 6 bases between them. The CDR3 spells CASSLERRYTF. The DNA for the CDR3 is TGTGCCAGCAGTTTAGAGCGGCGCTACACCTTC.

This clonotype was observed a few times. Here the CDR3 reads CASVPRSTDTQYF. The CDR3 DNA follows: TGTGCCAGCGTCCCGCGGAGCACAGATACGCAGTATTTT. The chain employs TRBV7-9 and TRBJ2-3; D not certain. Germline lookup yields CDR1 SEHNR and CDR2 FQNEAQ (reference sequence). This CDR3 comprises 13 residues. V dropped 8 bases and J dropped 0 bases, with 9 bases sitting between them.

This clonotype was found many times. The chain uses TRBV12-3 or TRBV12-4 and TRBJ1-2; D unresolved. The CDR3 has 13 amino acids. The V end lost 6 bases, the J end lost 3 bases, and 11 bases lay between the germline ends. The CDR3 DNA reads as TGTGCCAGCAGCCTCAGGACGGACTATGGCTACACCTTC. Encoded protein: CASSLRTDYGYTF.

This clonotype was counted only a few times. V is TRBV21-1 and J is TRBJ2-7; the table's TRBD2 call for D was not verified on the DNA. TRBV21-1 is an annotated pseudogene. This CDR3 has 15 residues. The CDR3: CASSALRVGVYEQYF. For the CDR3, the DNA is TGTGCCAGCAGCGCCCTTAGGGTCGGAGTCTACGAGCAGTACTTC.

A few counts support this clonotype. The CDR3 loop is CASSLDLGGTIYF. In DNA form, the CDR3 reads TGCGCCAGCAGCTTGGATCTGGGAGGCACCATATATTTT. The chain recombines TRBV5-1 with TRBJ1-3, with D hard to call. The CDR3 runs 13 residues. CDR1 and CDR2 (germline): SGHRS, YFSETQ. V was shortened by 0 bases and J by 9 bases, with 10 bases between the two germline ends.

This clonotype has more than one count but fewer than ten. V usage is TRBV12-3 or TRBV12-4 and J usage is TRBJ1-2; TRBD1 matches 7 bases. This CDR3 spans 13 amino acids. The trim removed 7 bases at V and 3 bases at J, leaving 5 bases unmatched. This chain's CDR3 is CASIETGHYGYTF. CDR3 nucleotide sequence: TGTGCCAGCATAGAGACAGGGCACTATGGCTACACCTTC.

This clonotype turned up a few times. The chain is built from TRBV29-1 and TRBJ1-1, with TRBD1 as a possible D gene (5 bases). Germline V gives CDR1 SQVTM, CDR2 ANQGSEA. Trimming stripped 5 bases from V and 0 bases from J, with 13 bases between. The CDR3 loop spans 14 amino acids. CDR3 residues: CSVKTGRLNTEAFF. The CDR3 coding sequence is TGCAGCGTTAAAACGGGACGACTGAACACTGAAGCTTTCTTT.

The chain joins TRBV30 to TRBJ1-2; maybe TRBD1 (6 bases). The germline V and J ends were trimmed by 4 bases and 3 bases, with 18 bases remaining between them. CDR1 GTSNPN and CDR2 SVGIG come from the germline V gene (reference sequence). The CDR3 loop spans 15 amino acids. CDR3 region: CAWTSAGARDYGYTF. The DNA of the CDR3 is TGTGCCTGGACCAGCGCGGGGGCGCGAGACTATGGCTACACCTTC.